One and the same sample provided the 24 T cell receptor beta chains below, sequenced in a study of blood T cell repertoires in COVID-19 (dated by TCRdb to about 2020). The receptor library was made with the immunoSEQ multiplex PCR assay. This is the immuneACCESS table as TCRdb keeps it, with only in-frame sequences that have V and J called. A part of the clones is gone; compared with another copy, unresolved V genes explain less than half, and the rest is unexplained. The sample contains 450,000 to 500,000 clones, approximately 85% of them found a single time. Clones ranked in the top ten supply roughly 3.2% of the sample. Sequenced material: peripheral blood. The source is a human donor in a cohort sampled during active COVID-19.

The V call is TRBV2, the J call TRBJ2-7; 10 bases map to TRBD1. J lost 5 bases, V lost 8 bases, and 9 bases had no gene match. This CDR3 is built from 14 residues. Per the germline V gene, CDR1 is SNHLY and CDR2 is FYNNEI. In DNA form, the CDR3 reads TGTGCCAGCTTACCGGGACAGGGGATCCACGAGCAGTACTTC. Translation gives CASLPGQGIHEQYF.

The chain joins TRBV13 to TRBJ2-5; 8 bases align to TRBD2. The V and J ends lost 3 bases and 4 bases, in that order; junction bases with no gene match: 16. Germline V CDR1 and CDR2: PRHDT, FYEKMQ (reference sequence). CDR3 length: 18 amino acids. CDR3 sequence (DNA): TGTGCCAGCAGCTTCCTAGGCGCTAGCCGGGAGGGCCGAGAGACCCAGTACTTC. Protein: CASSFLGASREGRETQYF.

The chain combines TRBV7-8 with TRBJ1-5; no firm D call. V lost 7 bases to trimming and J lost 3 bases, with 10 bases between them. The germline gives CDR1 SGHVS, CDR2 FQNEAQ. This CDR3 spans 13 amino acids. As DNA, the CDR3 is TGTGCCAGCACCAAGAGCCCCAATCAGCCCCAGCATTTT. Protein product: CASTKSPNQPQHF.

The chain has TRBV30 and TRBJ1-1; D perhaps matches TRBD1 (6 bases). CDR3 length: 16 residues. Looked up from germline, CDR1 is GTSNPN and CDR2 is SVGIG (reference sequence). Trimming removed 4 bases from V and 1 base from J, with 19 bases in between. The CDR3 bases are TGTGCCTGGAAATTGGGGGGGGCGCAGGGGAACACTGAAGCTTTCTTT. As protein: CAWKLGGAQGNTEAFF.

The CDR3: CAVEGNTEAFF. In DNA, the CDR3 is TGTGCAGTAGAGGGGAACACTGAAGCTTTCTTT. This sequence joins TRBV28 and TRBJ1-1; no firm D call. Germline CDR1 MDHEN, CDR2 SYDVKM. The CDR3 spans 11 residues.

The chain uses TRBV19 and TRBJ1-2; D remains ambiguous. The CDR3 consists of 14 residues. V dropped 5 bases and J dropped 4 bases, with 14 bases sitting between them. Germline assignment: CDR1 LNHDA and CDR2 SQIVND (reference sequence). The CDR3 DNA reads as TGTGCCAGTAGTTCGGCAATTGAGGGCTATGGCTACACCTTC. Translating gives CASSSAIEGYGYTF.

To note about this clone: A much more abundant neighbour one base away suggests this may be a read error. The rearrangement uses TRBV12-3 or TRBV12-4 and TRBJ2-7; D is unclear. This CDR3 region has 11 residues. Trimming shortened V by 3 bases and J by 3 bases, and 3 bases separated the two germline ends. Here the CDR3 DNA reads TGTGCCAGCAGTTTCCGCTACGAGCAGTACTTC. The encoded protein is CASSFRYEQYF.

The chain uses TRBV6-5 and TRBJ2-5; the match to TRBD2 covers 11 bases. Germline loops: CDR1 MNHEY, CDR2 SVGAGI. This CDR3 has 14 residues. V shed 6 bases and J 7 bases; nucleotides not matched to a gene: 7. In DNA, the CDR3 is TGTGCCAGCAGGACTTTAGCGGGAGGGGGGACCCAGTACTTC. Protein: CASRTLAGGGTQYF.

This rearrangement joins TRBV7-8 to TRBJ1-2, with D unresolved. This CDR3 region has 12 residues. The V end was cut by 5 bases, the J end by 3 bases, with 7 bases between. Per germline, CDR1 SGHVS and CDR2 FQNEAQ. The CDR3 sequence is CASSTQDYGYTF. In DNA, the CDR3 is TGTGCCAGCAGCACTCAGGACTATGGCTACACCTTC.

The J gene is TRBJ2-3, the V gene TRBV5-1, with 10 bases matching TRBD2. The V gene end was trimmed by 1 base and the J gene end by 2 bases; junction bases not matched to a gene: 4. This CDR3 has 16 residues. CDR1 and CDR2 from the germline V gene are SGHRS and YFSETQ. The CDR3 coding sequence is TGCGCCAGCAGCTTGAAAGCGGGAGGGCCCACAGATACGCAGTATTTT. This gives the protein CASSLKAGGPTDTQYF.

This clone was counted a single time. This rearrangement joins TRBV2 to TRBJ2-3; TRBD2 aligns across 11 bases. This CDR3 region has 15 residues. V dropped 6 bases and J dropped 4; count of bases not matched to a gene: 6. Germline values: CDR1 SNHLY, CDR2 FYNNEI. The CDR3 loop reads CASSFNSGRADTQYF. Here the CDR3 DNA reads TGTGCCAGCAGCTTCAATAGCGGGAGGGCAGATACGCAGTATTTT.

The rearrangement links TRBV9 to TRBJ2-1; D is uncertain. The germline V gene encodes CDR1 SGDLS and CDR2 YYNGEE. This CDR3 is 14 amino acids long. V was pared by 0 bases and J by 6 bases, with 10 bases between. In DNA form, the CDR3 reads TGTGCCAGCAGCGTAGTGGTCGGCGGCAATGAGCAGTTCTTC. Amino acid sequence: CASSVVVGGNEQFF.

This sequence joins TRBV3-1 (or the pseudogene TRBV3-2) and TRBJ2-1; 9 nucleotides line up with TRBD2. Germline CDR1 is LGHDT and CDR2 is YNNKEL (reference sequence). The CDR3 loop spans 17 amino acids. V lost 0 bases, J lost 4 bases, and 7 bases stayed unmatched. The CDR3 loop is CASSQDLNSGSYNEQFF. DNA for the CDR3: TGTGCCAGCAGCCAAGATCTCAATAGCGGGAGTTACAATGAGCAGTTCTTC.

V usage is TRBV24-1 and J usage is TRBJ2-1; 8 bases match TRBD2. This CDR3 has 16 amino acids. V trimming: 4 bases; J trimming: 0 bases; junction bases outside the gene matches: 4. The germline V gene has CDR1 KGHDR and CDR2 SFDVKD. The CDR3 here is CATSESSGRSYNEQFF. The CDR3 bases are TGTGCCACCAGTGAATCTAGCGGGCGCTCCTACAATGAGCAGTTCTTC.

The V and J genes are TRBV30 and TRBJ1-5; D is uncertain. CDR3 length: 14 residues. V dropped 0 bases and J dropped 4 bases, with 10 bases sitting between them. From germline, CDR1 is GTSNPN and CDR2 SVGIG (reference sequence). The CDR3: CAWSVFDRNQPQHF. For the CDR3, the DNA is TGTGCCTGGAGTGTCTTCGATAGAAATCAGCCCCAGCATTTT.

In its sample, this clone was seen a few times. The rearrangement uses TRBV19 and TRBJ2-5; D call uncertain. Trimming shortened V by 0 bases and J by 2 bases, and 4 bases separated the two germline ends. CDR1 and CDR2 (germline): LNHDA, SQIVND (reference sequence). The CDR3 covers 13 residues. CDR3 nucleotide sequence: TGTGCCAGTAGTATAGAGCGGCAAGAGACCCAGTACTTC. Amino acid sequence: CASSIERQETQYF.

This sequence joins TRBV5-1 and TRBJ2-3, with D uncertain. There are 14 residues in the CDR3. CDR1 SGHRS and CDR2 YFSETQ come from the germline V gene. V shed 0 bases and J shed 0 bases, with 5 bases lying between them. The CDR3 coding sequence is TGCGCCAGCAGCTTGGTAATCAGCACAGATACGCAGTATTTT. It encodes CASSLVISTDTQYF.

J is TRBJ2-1 and V is TRBV6-4, with 14 bases fitting TRBD2. CDR1 MRHNA and CDR2 SNTAGT come from the germline V gene. This CDR3 has 15 amino acids. Trimming removed 4 bases from V and 9 bases from J; junction bases left unmatched: 5. The CDR3 sequence: CASSATSGRAGEQFF. The DNA of the CDR3 is TGTGCCAGCAGTGCGACTAGCGGGAGGGCCGGTGAGCAGTTCTTC.

The chain carries TRBV4-1 and TRBJ2-7; 7 bases map to TRBD2. Trimming cost V 0 bases and J 5 bases; bases outside gene matches: 10. The germline CDR1 and CDR2 sequences are MGHRA and YSYEKL. The CDR3 length is 16 residues. DNA of the CDR3: TGCGCCAGCAGCCAAGATAAAGCGGGAAGCGTTAACGAGCAGTACTTC. Protein: CASSQDKAGSVNEQYF.

The chain recombines TRBV6-2 or TRBV6-3 with TRBJ2-3; no clear D gene. This CDR3 is built from 12 residues. The germline CDR1 and CDR2 sequences are MNHEY and SVGEGT. Trimming shortened V by 2 bases and J by 2 bases, and 2 bases separated the two germline ends. The CDR3 DNA reads TGTGCCAGCAGTTACCTCACAGATACGCAGTATTTT. This codes for CASSYLTDTQYF.

The chain carries TRBV9 and TRBJ1-1, with 7 bases that match TRBD1. Germline CDR1 SGDLS, CDR2 YYNGEE. There are 15 residues in the CDR3. The V segment lost 3 bases and the J segment 0 bases; nucleotides outside the gene matches: 5. CDR3 protein: CASSGQGKMNTEAFF. The CDR3 DNA follows: TGTGCCAGCAGCGGACAGGGCAAGATGAACACTGAAGCTTTCTTT.

J is TRBJ2-1 and V is TRBV21-1; the D call of TRBD2 is as the table states it, not checked on the DNA. TRBV21-1 is tagged as a pseudogene. This CDR3 spans 15 amino acids. Here the CDR3 DNA reads TGTGCCAGCAGCAAAAGCAGCGGGAGGACCAATGAGCAGTTCTTC. This gives the protein CASSKSSGRTNEQFF.

The rearrangement uses TRBV28 and TRBJ2-7; TRBD2 matches at 10 bases. The CDR3 sequence is 15 residues long. Germline loops: CDR1 MDHEN, CDR2 SYDVKM. V was clipped by 4 bases and J by 3 bases; unmatched bases: 6. The CDR3 reads CASSSSSGGLYEQYF. In nucleotides, the CDR3 is TGTGCCAGCAGTTCCTCTAGCGGGGGACTCTACGAGCAGTACTTC.

The V gene is TRBV20-1, the J gene TRBJ2-2; 9 bases agree with TRBD2. The CDR3 contains 15 residues. J lost 6 bases, V lost 6 bases, and 11 bases had no gene match. CDR1 DFQATT and CDR2 SNEGSKA come from the germline V gene (reference sequence). CDR3 sequence: CSASKLAGMAGELFF. The CDR3, as DNA: TGCAGTGCCAGTAAGCTAGCGGGAATGGCCGGGGAGCTGTTTTTT.